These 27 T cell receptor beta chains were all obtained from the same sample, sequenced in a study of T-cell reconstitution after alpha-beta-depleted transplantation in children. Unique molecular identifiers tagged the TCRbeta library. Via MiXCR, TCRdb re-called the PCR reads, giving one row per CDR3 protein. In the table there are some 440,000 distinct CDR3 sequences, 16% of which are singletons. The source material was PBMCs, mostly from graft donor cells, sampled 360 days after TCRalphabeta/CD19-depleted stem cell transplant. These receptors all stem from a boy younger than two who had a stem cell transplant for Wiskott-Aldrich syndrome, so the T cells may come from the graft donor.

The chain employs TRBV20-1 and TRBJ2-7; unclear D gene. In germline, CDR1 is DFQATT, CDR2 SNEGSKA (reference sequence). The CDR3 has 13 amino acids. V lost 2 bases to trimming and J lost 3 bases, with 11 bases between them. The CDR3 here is CSARNPPGYEQYF. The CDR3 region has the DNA TGCAGTGCTAGAAATCCCCCTGGCTACGAGCAGTACTTC.

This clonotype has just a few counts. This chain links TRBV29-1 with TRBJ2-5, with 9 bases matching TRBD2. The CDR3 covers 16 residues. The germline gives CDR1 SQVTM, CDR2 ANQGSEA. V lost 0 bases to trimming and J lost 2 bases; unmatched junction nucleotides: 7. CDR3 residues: CSVEEGWRGGQETQYF. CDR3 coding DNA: TGCAGCGTTGAAGAGGGATGGCGGGGGGGACAAGAGACCCAGTACTTC.

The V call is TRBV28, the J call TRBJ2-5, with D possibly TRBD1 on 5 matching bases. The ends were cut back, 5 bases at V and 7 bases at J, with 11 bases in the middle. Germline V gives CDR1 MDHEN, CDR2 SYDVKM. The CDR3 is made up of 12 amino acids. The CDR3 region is CASSPIQGTQYF. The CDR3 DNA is TGTGCCAGCAGTCCGATCCAGGGGACCCAGTACTTC.

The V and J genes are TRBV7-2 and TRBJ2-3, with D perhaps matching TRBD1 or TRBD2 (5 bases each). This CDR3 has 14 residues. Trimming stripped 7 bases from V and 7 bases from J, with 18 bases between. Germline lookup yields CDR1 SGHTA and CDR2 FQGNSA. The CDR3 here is CASTRRKWGNTQYF. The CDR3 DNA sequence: TGTGCCAGCACCCGTAGAAAATGGGGGAATACGCAGTATTTT.

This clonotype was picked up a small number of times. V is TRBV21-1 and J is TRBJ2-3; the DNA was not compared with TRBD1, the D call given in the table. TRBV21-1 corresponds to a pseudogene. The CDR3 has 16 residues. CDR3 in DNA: TGTGCCAGCAGCAAAGTTGTCCTCAGAGGCGCAGATACGCAGTATTTT. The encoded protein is CASSKVVLRGADTQYF.

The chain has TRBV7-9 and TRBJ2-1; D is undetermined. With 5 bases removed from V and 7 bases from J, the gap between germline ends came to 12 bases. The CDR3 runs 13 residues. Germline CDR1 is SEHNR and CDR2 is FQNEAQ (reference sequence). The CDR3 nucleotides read TGTGCCAGCAGCGAATTCCAGTTGAATGAGCAGTTCTTC. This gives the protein CASSEFQLNEQFF.

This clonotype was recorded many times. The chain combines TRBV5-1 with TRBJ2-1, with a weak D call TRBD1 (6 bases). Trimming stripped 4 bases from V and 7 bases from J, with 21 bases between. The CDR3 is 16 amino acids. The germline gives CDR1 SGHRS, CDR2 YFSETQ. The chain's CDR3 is CASSKGMTGGGNEQFF. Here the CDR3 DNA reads TGCGCCAGCAGCAAGGGCATGACAGGAGGAGGTAATGAGCAGTTCTTC.

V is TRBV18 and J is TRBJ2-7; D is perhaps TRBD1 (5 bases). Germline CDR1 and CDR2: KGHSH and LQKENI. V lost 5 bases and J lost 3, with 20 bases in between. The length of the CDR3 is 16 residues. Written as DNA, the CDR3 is TGTGCCAGCTCAGGGCTCACAGGTCCCCTACGCTACGAGCAGTACTTC. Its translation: CASSGLTGPLRYEQYF.

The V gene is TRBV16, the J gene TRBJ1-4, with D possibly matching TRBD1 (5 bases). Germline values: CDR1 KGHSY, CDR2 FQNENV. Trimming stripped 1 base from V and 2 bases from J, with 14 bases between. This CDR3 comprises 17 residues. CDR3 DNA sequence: TGTGCCAGCAGCCAATGGGGCAGGGTCGCGACTAATGAAAAACTGTTTTTT. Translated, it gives CASSQWGRVATNEKLFF.

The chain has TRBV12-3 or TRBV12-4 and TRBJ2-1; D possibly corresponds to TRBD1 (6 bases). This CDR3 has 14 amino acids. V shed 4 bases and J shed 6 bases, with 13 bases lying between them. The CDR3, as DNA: TGTGCCAGCAGTTCCGGGGTCAGGGGCAATGAGCAGTTCTTC. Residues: CASSSGVRGNEQFF.

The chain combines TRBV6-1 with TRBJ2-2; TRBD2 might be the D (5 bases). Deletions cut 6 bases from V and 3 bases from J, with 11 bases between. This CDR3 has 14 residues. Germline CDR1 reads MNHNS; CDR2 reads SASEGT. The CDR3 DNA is TGTGCCAGCAGATTCCCCGGGGACACCGGGGAGCTGTTTTTT. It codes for CASRFPGDTGELFF.

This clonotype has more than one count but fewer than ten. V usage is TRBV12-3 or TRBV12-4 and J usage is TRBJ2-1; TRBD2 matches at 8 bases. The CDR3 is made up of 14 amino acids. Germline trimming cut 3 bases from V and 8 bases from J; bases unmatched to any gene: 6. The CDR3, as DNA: TGTGCCAGCAGTTTGGCGGGAGGCCTACATGAGCAGTTCTTC. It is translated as CASSLAGGLHEQFF.

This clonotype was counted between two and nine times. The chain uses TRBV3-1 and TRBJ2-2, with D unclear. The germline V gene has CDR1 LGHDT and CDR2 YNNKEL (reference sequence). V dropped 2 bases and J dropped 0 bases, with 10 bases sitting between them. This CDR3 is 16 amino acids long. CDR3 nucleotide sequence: TGTGCCAGCAGCCAACCCCTAGGGACGAACACCGGGGAGCTGTTTTTT. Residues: CASSQPLGTNTGELFF.

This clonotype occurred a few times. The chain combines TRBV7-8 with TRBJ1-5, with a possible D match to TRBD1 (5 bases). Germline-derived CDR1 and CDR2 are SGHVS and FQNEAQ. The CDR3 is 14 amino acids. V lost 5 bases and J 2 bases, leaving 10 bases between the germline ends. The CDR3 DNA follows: TGTGCCAGCAGCCGATCCAGGGGCAATCAGCCCCAGCATTTT. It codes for CASSRSRGNQPQHF.

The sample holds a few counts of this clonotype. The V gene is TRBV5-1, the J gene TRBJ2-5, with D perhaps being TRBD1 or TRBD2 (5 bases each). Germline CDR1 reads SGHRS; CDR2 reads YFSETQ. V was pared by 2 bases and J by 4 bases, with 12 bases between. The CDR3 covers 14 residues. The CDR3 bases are TGCGCCAGCAGCTTTATCGGGGCCCGAGAGACCCAGTACTTC. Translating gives CASSFIGARETQYF.

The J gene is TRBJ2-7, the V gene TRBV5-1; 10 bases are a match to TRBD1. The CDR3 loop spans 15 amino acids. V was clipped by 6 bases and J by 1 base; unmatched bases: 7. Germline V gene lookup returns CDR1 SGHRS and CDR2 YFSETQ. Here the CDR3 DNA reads TGCGCCAGCACCCGGACAGGGGGTTTATCCTACGAGCAGTACTTC. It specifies CASTRTGGLSYEQYF. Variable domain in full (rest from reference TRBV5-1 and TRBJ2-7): KAGVTQTPRYLIKTRGQQVTLSCSPISGHRSVSWYQQTPGQGLQFLFEYFSETQRNKGNFPGRFSGRQFSNSRSEMNVSTLELGDSALYLCASTRTGGLSYEQYFGPGTRLTVT.

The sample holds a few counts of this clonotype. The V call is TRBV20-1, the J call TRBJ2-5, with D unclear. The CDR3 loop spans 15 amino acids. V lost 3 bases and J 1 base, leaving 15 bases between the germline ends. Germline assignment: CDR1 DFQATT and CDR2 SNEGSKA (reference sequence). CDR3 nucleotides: TGCAGTGCTAGCCCAGCCTCGCCCCTCCAAGAGACCCAGTACTTC. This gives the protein CSASPASPLQETQYF.

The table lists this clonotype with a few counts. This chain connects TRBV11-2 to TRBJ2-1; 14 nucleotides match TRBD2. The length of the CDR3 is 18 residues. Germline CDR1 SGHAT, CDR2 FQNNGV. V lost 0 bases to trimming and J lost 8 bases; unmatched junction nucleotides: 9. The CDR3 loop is CASSLDRTSGRTGYEQFF. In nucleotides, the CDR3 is TGTGCCAGCAGCTTAGATCGGACTAGCGGGAGGACTGGTTATGAGCAGTTCTTC.

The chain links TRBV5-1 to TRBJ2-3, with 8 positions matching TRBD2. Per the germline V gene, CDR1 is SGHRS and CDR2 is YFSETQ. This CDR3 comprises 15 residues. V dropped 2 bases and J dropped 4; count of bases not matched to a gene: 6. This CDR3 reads CASSFSPGGADTQYF. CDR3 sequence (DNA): TGCGCCAGCAGCTTCTCGCCGGGGGGGGCAGATACGCAGTATTTT.

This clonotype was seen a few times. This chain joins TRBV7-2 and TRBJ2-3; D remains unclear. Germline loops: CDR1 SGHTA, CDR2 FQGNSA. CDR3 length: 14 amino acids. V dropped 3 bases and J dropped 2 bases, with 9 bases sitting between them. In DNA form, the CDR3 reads TGTGCCAGCAGCTTGGACGGGTTCACAGATACGCAGTATTTT. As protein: CASSLDGFTDTQYF.

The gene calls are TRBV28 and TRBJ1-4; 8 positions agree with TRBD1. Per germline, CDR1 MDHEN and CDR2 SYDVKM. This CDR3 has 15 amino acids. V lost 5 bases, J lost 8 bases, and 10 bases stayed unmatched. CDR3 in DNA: TGTGCCAGCAGTCAAAGGCAGGGGGCACGAGAAAAACTGTTTTTT. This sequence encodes CASSQRQGAREKLFF.

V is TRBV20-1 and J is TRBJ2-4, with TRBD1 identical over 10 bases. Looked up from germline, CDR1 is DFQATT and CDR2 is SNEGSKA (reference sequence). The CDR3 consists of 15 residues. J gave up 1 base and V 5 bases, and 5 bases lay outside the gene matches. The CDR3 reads CSAPDRGRAKNIQYF. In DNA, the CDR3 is TGCAGTGCTCCCGACAGGGGGCGGGCCAAAAACATTCAGTACTTC.

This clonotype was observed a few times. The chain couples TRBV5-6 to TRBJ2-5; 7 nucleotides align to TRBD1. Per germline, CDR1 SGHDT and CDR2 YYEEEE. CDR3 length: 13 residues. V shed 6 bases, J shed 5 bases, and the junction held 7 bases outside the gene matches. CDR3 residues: CASTRQGWETQYF. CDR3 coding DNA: TGTGCCAGCACCCGACAGGGTTGGGAGACCCAGTACTTC. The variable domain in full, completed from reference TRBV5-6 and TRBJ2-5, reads DAGVTQSPTHLIKTRGQQVTLRCSPKSGHDTVSWYQQALGQGPQFIFQYYEEEERQRGNFPDRFSGHQFPNYSSELNVNALLLGDSALYLCASTRQGWETQYFGPGTRLLVL.

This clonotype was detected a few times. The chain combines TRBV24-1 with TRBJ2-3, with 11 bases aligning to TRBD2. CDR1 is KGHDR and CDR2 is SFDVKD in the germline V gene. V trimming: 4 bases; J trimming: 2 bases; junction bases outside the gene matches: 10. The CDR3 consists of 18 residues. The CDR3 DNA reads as TGTGCCACCAGTGACCCTCCGGGACTAGCGGTTAACACAGATACGCAGTATTTT. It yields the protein CATSDPPGLAVNTDTQYF.

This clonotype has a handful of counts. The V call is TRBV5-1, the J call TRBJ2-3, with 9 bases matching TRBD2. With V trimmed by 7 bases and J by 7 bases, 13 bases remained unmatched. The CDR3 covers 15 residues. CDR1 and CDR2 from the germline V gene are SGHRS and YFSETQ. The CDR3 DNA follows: TGCGCCAGCTCCGCCGGGACTAGCTTGAGGTATACGCAGTATTTT. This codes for CASSAGTSLRYTQYF.

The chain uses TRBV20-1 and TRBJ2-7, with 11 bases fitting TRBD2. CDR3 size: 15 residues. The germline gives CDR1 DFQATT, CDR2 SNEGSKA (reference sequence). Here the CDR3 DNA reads TGCTTTGCTAGAGGGACTAGCGGCATTCCTTACGAGCAGTACTTC. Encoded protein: CFARGTSGIPYEQYF.

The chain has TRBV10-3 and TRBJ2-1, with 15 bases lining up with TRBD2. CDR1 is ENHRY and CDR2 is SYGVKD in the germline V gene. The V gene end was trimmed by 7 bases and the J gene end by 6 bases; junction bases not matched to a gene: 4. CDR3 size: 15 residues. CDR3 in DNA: TGTGCCATCACCCGGACTAGCGGGGGGGGCAATGAGCAGTTCTTC. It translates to CAITRTSGGGNEQFF.